Following are 30 T cell receptor beta chains from one sample sequenced in a study of CD8 T cells in ankylosing spondylitis. TCRdb reprocessed the 5' RACE reads with MiXCR, giving one entry per CDR3 protein. This table has approximately 540,000 distinct CDR3 sequences, 9.5% to 15% appearing once. Overall study findings and caveats: Characteristic of ankylosing spondylitis blood, it appeared, was a TCR beta motif comprising several highly homologous variants.

Their antigen targets remain unknown. Sequenced sample: blood, either unsorted or a sorted T cell fraction (not recorded which). Receptor source: a male donor with ankylosing spondylitis.

In its sample, this clonotype was seen many times. One junction end disagrees with the germline gene, perhaps due to a read error. V gene TRBV12-3 or TRBV12-4 combines with J gene TRBJ1-2, with D uncertain. The CDR3 has 12 residues. CDR3 bases: TGCGCCAGCAGTCTGACTAACTATGGCTACACCTTC. Translated: CASSLTNYGYTF.

The rearrangement joins TRBV2 to TRBJ1-1; D not certain. The V and J ends lost 8 bases and 1 base respectively, with 8 bases between them. The CDR3 has 12 residues. Per germline, CDR1 SNHLY and CDR2 FYNNEI. The CDR3 bases are TGTGCCAGCCAAAGGAGGAACACTGAAGCTTTCTTT. It codes for CASQRRNTEAFF.

The V and J genes are TRBV20-1 and TRBJ2-3; D remains unclear. Germline CDR1 and CDR2: DFQATT and SNEGSKA (reference sequence). The V and J ends lost 1 base and 4 bases respectively, with 9 bases between them. This CDR3 comprises 13 residues. CDR3 sequence (DNA): TGCAGTGCTAGAGGTATAGGCCCAGATACGCAGTATTTT. Protein product: CSARGIGPDTQYF.

The sample holds a few counts of this clonotype. The CDR3: CASSLDRWTGSTEAFF. CDR3 DNA sequence: TGTGCCAGCAGCTTAGATCGGTGGACAGGGTCCACTGAAGCTTTCTTT. The chain is built from TRBV11-2 and TRBJ1-1, with TRBD1 matching 8 bases. The germline V gene encodes CDR1 SGHAT and CDR2 FQNNGV. V shed 0 bases, J shed 4 bases, and the junction held 7 bases outside the gene matches. The CDR3 loop spans 16 amino acids.

This clonotype has just a few counts. The chain employs TRBV20-1 and TRBJ2-7; 8 nucleotides line up with TRBD1. The V and J ends lost 6 bases and 4 bases, in that order; junction bases with no gene match: 5. CDR3 length: 12 amino acids. Germline V CDR1 and CDR2: DFQATT, SNEGSKA (reference sequence). The CDR3 reads CSAGQGDYEQYV. The CDR3 coding sequence is TGCAGTGCCGGACAGGGAGATTACGAGCAGTACGTC.

The table lists this clonotype with a few counts. The CDR3 loop reads CASSYSTSSDTQYF. CDR3 nucleotides: TGTGCCAGCAGTTACTCGACTAGTTCCGATACGCAGTATTTT. The chain is built from TRBV6-5 and TRBJ2-3; a possible D gene is TRBD2 (6 bases). Germline V gene data show CDR1 as MNHEY and CDR2 as SVGAGI. V was cut by 0 bases and J by 6 bases, with 10 bases left in between. The CDR3 has 14 amino acids.

This clonotype appeared a few times. V is TRBV29-1 and J is TRBJ1-2; maybe TRBD1 (5 bases). The germline V gene has CDR1 SQVTM and CDR2 ANQGSEA. The germline V and J ends were trimmed by 8 bases and 8 bases, with 18 bases remaining between them. The CDR3 extends over 12 amino acids. The CDR3 is CSSRDGAHGYTF. As DNA, the CDR3 is TGCAGCTCCCGGGATGGGGCGCACGGCTACACCTTC.

The rearrangement joins TRBV20-1 to TRBJ2-5; TRBD1 matches at 9 bases. Trimming at V came to 6 bases and at J to 9 bases, leaving 8 bases not matched to a gene. This CDR3 has 12 residues. The germline gives CDR1 DFQATT, CDR2 SNEGSKA (reference sequence). The CDR3 DNA reads TGCAGTGCCGGAGACAGGGGGGGATCCCAGTACTTC. This gives the protein CSAGDRGGSQYF.

The gene calls are TRBV12-3 or TRBV12-4 and TRBJ1-5, with 7 bases matching TRBD1. The CDR3 runs to 16 residues. J was trimmed by 1 base and V by 2 bases; bases with no gene match: 5. CDR3 sequence reads: CASSLHEGASNQPQHF. Here the CDR3 DNA reads TGTGCCAGCAGTTTACATGAGGGGGCGAGCAATCAGCCCCAGCATTTT.

This chain connects TRBV20-1 to TRBJ2-5; D gene uncertain. With 0 bases removed from V and 5 bases from J, the gap between germline ends came to 16 bases. CDR1 and CDR2 from the germline V gene are DFQATT and SNEGSKA (reference sequence). The CDR3 sequence is 15 residues long. CDR3 region: CSARDELTTRETQYF. CDR3 in DNA: TGCAGTGCTAGAGATGAGTTGACGACAAGGGAGACCCAGTACTTC.

V usage is TRBV28 and J usage is TRBJ2-7; weak D call: TRBD2 (6 bases). V lost 2 bases to trimming and J lost 3 bases, with 14 bases between them. This CDR3 comprises 15 residues. CDR1 is MDHEN, CDR2 SYDVKM, per germline. The chain's CDR3 is CASSLGRGTFYEQYF. The CDR3, as DNA: TGTGCCAGCAGTTTAGGGCGGGGAACTTTCTACGAGCAGTACTTC.

This clonotype was seen a handful of times. V and J are TRBV5-1 and TRBJ2-7; 8 bases agree with TRBD1. The junction had 6 bases not matched to a gene; V was cut back by 3 bases and J by 7 bases. The CDR3 totals 13 residues. The germline V gene has CDR1 SGHRS and CDR2 YFSETQ. The CDR3 here is CASSSGQGGEQYF. The CDR3 DNA reads TGCGCCAGCAGCTCTGGACAGGGTGGAGAGCAGTACTTC. The whole variable domain, remainder taken from reference TRBV5-1 and TRBJ2-7, is KAGVTQTPRYLIKTRGQQVTLSCSPISGHRSVSWYQQTPGQGLQFLFEYFSETQRNKGNFPGRFSGRQFSNSRSEMNVSTLELGDSALYLCASSSGQGGEQYFGPGTRLTVT.

The table lists this clonotype with a few counts. The chain joins TRBV29-1 to TRBJ2-5, with 8 bases that match TRBD2. J lost 5 bases, V lost 3 bases, and 8 bases had no gene match. This CDR3 is built from 14 residues. CDR1 and CDR2 (germline): SQVTM, ANQGSEA. The CDR3 protein is CSVEVTGGRETQYF. The CDR3 DNA is TGCAGCGTTGAGGTTACGGGAGGGCGTGAGACCCAGTACTTC. The full variable domain, completed using reference TRBV29-1 and TRBJ2-5, is SAVISQKPSRDICQRGTSLTIQCQVDSQVTMMFWYRQQPGQSLTLIATANQGSEATYESGFVIDKFPISRPNLTFSTLTVSNMSPEDSSIYLCSVEVTGGRETQYFGPGTRLLVL.

The table lists this clonotype with a few counts. The chain combines TRBV12-3 or TRBV12-4 with TRBJ1-2, with 7 bases matching TRBD1. The CDR3 length is 14 residues. V was pared by 7 bases and J by 2 bases, with 7 bases of the junction left unmatched. The CDR3 sequence is CASTKDRRNYGYTF. Here the CDR3 DNA reads TGTGCCAGCACCAAGGACAGGAGAAACTATGGCTACACCTTC.

The table lists this clonotype with a few counts. This chain uses TRBV10-3 with TRBJ1-1; D remains unclear. The CDR3 length is 12 residues. Germline V gives CDR1 ENHRY, CDR2 SYGVKD. V lost 10 bases to trimming and J lost 6 bases, with 15 bases between them. Here the CDR3 reads CATLSVASEAFF. DNA of the CDR3: TGTGCCACGCTCAGTGTGGCGTCTGAAGCTTTCTTT.

This clonotype occurred many times. CDR3 nucleotides: TGCGCCAGCAGCTGGTGGGGCGGGACCAGCACAGATACGCAGTATTTT. Protein product: CASSWWGGTSTDTQYF. The rearrangement uses TRBV5-1 and TRBJ2-3, with a weak D call TRBD2 (6 bases). The CDR3 is 16 residues long. V was trimmed by 3 bases and J by 0 bases, leaving 14 bases between them. Germline V lookup: CDR1 SGHRS, CDR2 YFSETQ. Based on the CDR3 plus reference TRBV5-1 and TRBJ2-3, the full variable domain is KAGVTQTPRYLIKTRGQQVTLSCSPISGHRSVSWYQQTPGQGLQFLFEYFSETQRNKGNFPGRFSGRQFSNSRSEMNVSTLELGDSALYLCASSWWGGTSTDTQYFGPGTRLTVL.

This clonotype was recorded a few times. The gene calls are TRBV7-6 and TRBJ1-6; tentative D call: TRBD1 (6 bases). The germline gives CDR1 SGHVS, CDR2 FNYEAQ. Trimming left V 1 base short and J 7 bases short, with 11 bases between. This CDR3 has 15 amino acids. The CDR3 DNA sequence: TGTGCCAGCAGCTTAGTCCCAGGGGAAAATTCACCCCTCCACTTT. Encoded protein: CASSLVPGENSPLHF.

The genes are TRBV20-1 and TRBJ2-7; D unclear. This CDR3 spans 13 amino acids. From germline, CDR1 is DFQATT and CDR2 SNEGSKA (reference sequence). V lost 3 bases to trimming and J lost 2 bases, with 11 bases between them. CDR3 nucleotide sequence: TGCAGTGCTAGGGAGACTCCGGCCTACGAGCAGTACTTC. Its translation: CSARETPAYEQYF.

The CDR3 is CSVHRGLAETQYF. The CDR3 nucleotides are TGCAGCGTCCACAGGGGGTTGGCGGAGACCCAGTACTTC. This chain connects TRBV29-1 to TRBJ2-5; 8 bases align to TRBD1. The CDR3 has 13 residues. Trimming at V came to 6 bases and at J to 5 bases, leaving 8 bases not matched to a gene. Looked up from germline, CDR1 is SQVTM and CDR2 is ANQGSEA.

The J gene is TRBJ2-1, the V gene TRBV4-2, with D hard to call. The germline V and J ends were trimmed by 0 bases and 4 bases, with 13 bases remaining between them. The germline CDR1 and CDR2 sequences are LGHNA and YNFKEQ. The CDR3 consists of 16 residues. CDR3 protein: CASSQEPGRPYNEQFF. In DNA form, the CDR3 reads TGTGCCAGCAGCCAAGAGCCCGGACGTCCTTACAATGAGCAGTTCTTC.

This clonotype has ten or more counts. This chain joins TRBV29-1 and TRBJ1-2; D not certain. CDR3 length equals 13 residues. CDR1 is SQVTM and CDR2 is ANQGSEA in the germline V gene. Between the trimmed V and J ends, which lost 4 bases and 2 bases, there was a span of 11 bases. DNA of the CDR3: TGCAGCGTTGGTCTCGCCATGAACTATGGCTACACCTTC. Translating it yields CSVGLAMNYGYTF.

This clonotype was seen a few times. This chain connects TRBV20-1 to TRBJ2-5, with 7 bases matching TRBD1. The CDR3 contains 12 residues. Per the germline V gene, CDR1 is DFQATT and CDR2 is SNEGSKA (reference sequence). Losses at the gene ends were 5 bases for V and 2 bases for J; bases not matched to a gene: 2. The CDR3 protein is CSADREQETQYF. For the CDR3, the DNA is TGCAGTGCTGACAGGGAACAAGAGACCCAGTACTTC.

The chain joins TRBV30 to TRBJ2-1, with D possibly matching TRBD1 (5 bases). The CDR3 has 14 residues. Trimming left V 5 bases short and J 4 bases short, with 15 bases between. CDR1 is GTSNPN and CDR2 is SVGIG in the germline V gene (reference sequence). The CDR3 spells CAWGTGPWYNEQFF. DNA for the CDR3: TGTGCCTGGGGAACAGGCCCCTGGTACAATGAGCAGTTCTTC.

This clonotype was detected only a few times. The chain recombines TRBV7-9 with TRBJ2-7; D gene unclear. Trimming pared 1 base from V and 2 bases from J, leaving 18 bases between. Looked up from germline, CDR1 is SEHNR and CDR2 is FQNEAQ (reference sequence). The CDR3 has 17 amino acids. CDR3 protein: CASSLVERKVDPYEQYF. CDR3 bases: TGTGCCAGCAGCTTAGTTGAGAGAAAGGTTGACCCCTACGAGCAGTACTTC.

A few counts support this clonotype. The chain is built from TRBV24-1 and TRBJ1-2; weak D call: TRBD1 (5 bases). The CDR3 is made up of 14 amino acids. V was pared by 6 bases and J by 4 bases, with 14 bases between. Germline assignment: CDR1 KGHDR and CDR2 SFDVKD. The CDR3 here is CATSSGTARYGYTF. The CDR3 DNA reads TGTGCCACCAGTTCCGGGACCGCGCGCTATGGCTACACCTTC.

As DNA, the CDR3 is TGCAGCGTTGGAGAATCTGGGGCCAACGTCCTGACTTTC. Its translation is CSVGESGANVLTF. The J gene is TRBJ2-6, the V gene TRBV29-1; D is ambiguous. This CDR3 comprises 13 residues. Between the trimmed V and J ends, which lost 4 bases and 1 base, there was a span of 5 bases. Germline lookup yields CDR1 SQVTM and CDR2 ANQGSEA.

This clonotype was detected only a few times. This chain uses TRBV6-1 with TRBJ1-4, with TRBD1 matching 7 bases. V lost 4 bases to trimming and J lost 5 bases; unmatched junction nucleotides: 7. This CDR3 comprises 15 residues. The germline CDR1 and CDR2 sequences are MNHNS and SASEGT. CDR3 region: CASSGLQGENEKLFF. The CDR3 nucleotides are TGTGCCAGCAGTGGGCTCCAGGGGGAAAATGAAAAACTGTTTTTT.

This chain joins TRBV6-1 and TRBJ2-5; 7 nucleotides agree with TRBD1. With 5 bases clipped from V and 4 bases from J, the junction kept 7 bases outside the gene matches. The CDR3 is made up of 14 amino acids. Germline V gene lookup returns CDR1 MNHNS and CDR2 SASEGT. The CDR3, as DNA: TGTGCCAGCAGTCCAAGGGGGCGACGAGAGACCCAGTACTTC. Encoded protein: CASSPRGRRETQYF.

At least ten counts were recorded for this clonotype. The genes are TRBV20-1 and TRBJ2-1; no definite D call. Trimming took off 1 base at V and 10 bases at J, with 17 bases between the two ends. CDR1 DFQATT and CDR2 SNEGSKA come from the germline V gene (reference sequence). The CDR3 extends over 14 amino acids. The CDR3 sequence: CSARVWTGPMEQFF. The CDR3 DNA is TGCAGTGCTAGAGTCTGGACGGGCCCAATGGAGCAGTTCTTC.

This clonotype was observed many times. The chain links TRBV5-5 to TRBJ2-7, with D possibly being TRBD1 or TRBD2 (5 bases each). The length of the CDR3 is 13 residues. V was pared by 4 bases and J by 1 base, with 9 bases between. The germline V gene has CDR1 SGHKS and CDR2 YYEKEE (reference sequence). The CDR3 DNA is TGTGCCAGCAGCACGGGACCATCCTACGAGCAGTACTTC. It codes for CASSTGPSYEQYF.